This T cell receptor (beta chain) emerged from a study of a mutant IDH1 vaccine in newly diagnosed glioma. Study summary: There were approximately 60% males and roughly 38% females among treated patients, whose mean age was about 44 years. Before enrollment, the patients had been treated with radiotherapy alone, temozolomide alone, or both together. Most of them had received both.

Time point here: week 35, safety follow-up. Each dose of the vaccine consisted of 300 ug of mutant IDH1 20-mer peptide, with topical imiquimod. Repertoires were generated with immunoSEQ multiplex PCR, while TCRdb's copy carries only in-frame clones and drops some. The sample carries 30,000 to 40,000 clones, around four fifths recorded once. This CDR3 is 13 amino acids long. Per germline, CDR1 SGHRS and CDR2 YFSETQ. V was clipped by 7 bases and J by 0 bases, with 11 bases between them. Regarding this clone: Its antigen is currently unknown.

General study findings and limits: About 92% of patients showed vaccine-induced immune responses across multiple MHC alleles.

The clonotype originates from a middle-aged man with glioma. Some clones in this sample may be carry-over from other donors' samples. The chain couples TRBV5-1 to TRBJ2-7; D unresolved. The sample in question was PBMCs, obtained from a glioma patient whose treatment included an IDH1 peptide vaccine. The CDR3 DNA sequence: TGCGCCAGCGGCCGAAAGGGCTCCTACGAGCAGTACTTC. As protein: CASGRKGSYEQYF.